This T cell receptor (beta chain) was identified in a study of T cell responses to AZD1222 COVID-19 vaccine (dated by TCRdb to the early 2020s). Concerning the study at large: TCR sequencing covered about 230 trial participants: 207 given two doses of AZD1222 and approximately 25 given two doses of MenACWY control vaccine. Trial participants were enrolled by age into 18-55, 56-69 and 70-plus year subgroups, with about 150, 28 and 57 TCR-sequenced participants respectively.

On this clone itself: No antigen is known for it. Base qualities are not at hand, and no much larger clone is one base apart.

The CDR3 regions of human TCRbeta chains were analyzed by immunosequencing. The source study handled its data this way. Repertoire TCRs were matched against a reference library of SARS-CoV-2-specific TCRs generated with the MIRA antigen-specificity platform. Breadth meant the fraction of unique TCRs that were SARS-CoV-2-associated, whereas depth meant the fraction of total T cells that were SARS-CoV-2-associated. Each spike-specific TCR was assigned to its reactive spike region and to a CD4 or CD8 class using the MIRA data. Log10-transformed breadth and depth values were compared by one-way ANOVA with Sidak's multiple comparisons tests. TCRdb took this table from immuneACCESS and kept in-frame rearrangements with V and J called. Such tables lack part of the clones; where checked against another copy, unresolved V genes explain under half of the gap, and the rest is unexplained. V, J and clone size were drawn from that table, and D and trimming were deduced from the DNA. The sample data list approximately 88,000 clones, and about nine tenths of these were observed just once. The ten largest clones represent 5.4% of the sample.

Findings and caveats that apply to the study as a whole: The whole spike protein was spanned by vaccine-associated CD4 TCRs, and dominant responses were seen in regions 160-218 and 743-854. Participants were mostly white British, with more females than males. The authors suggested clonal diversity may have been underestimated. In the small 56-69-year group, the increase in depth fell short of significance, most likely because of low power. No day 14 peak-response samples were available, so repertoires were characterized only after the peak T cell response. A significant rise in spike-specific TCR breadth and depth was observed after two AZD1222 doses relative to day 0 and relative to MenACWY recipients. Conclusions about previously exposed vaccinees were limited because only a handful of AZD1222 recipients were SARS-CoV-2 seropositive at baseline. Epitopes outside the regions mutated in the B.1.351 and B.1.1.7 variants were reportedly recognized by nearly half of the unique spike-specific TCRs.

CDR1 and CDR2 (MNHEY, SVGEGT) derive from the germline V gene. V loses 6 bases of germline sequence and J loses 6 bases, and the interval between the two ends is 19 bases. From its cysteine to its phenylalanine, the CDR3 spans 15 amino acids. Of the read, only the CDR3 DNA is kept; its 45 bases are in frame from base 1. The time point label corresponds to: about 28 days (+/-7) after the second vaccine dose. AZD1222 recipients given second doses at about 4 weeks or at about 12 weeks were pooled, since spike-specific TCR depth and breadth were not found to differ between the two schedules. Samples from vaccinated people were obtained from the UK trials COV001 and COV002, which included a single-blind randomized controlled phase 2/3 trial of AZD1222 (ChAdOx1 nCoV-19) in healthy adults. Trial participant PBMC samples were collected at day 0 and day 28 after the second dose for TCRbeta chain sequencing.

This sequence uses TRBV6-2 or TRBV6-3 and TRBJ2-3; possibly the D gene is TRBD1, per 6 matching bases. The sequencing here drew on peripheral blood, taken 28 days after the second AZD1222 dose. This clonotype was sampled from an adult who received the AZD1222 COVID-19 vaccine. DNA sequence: TGTGCCAGCAGCTTACTACGTTGGGGGCTGGATACGCAGTATTTT. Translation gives CASSLLRWGLDTQYF.